This is a list of T cell receptor beta chains from one sample in a study of blood T cells in healthy people across ages. MiXCR, run by TCRdb on the 5' RACE reads, gives a single entry per CDR3 protein. This repertoire shows about 830,000 distinct CDR3 sequences, under 80% found once; its top ten account for roughly a quarter. Sequencing was carried out using blood. These receptors were obtained from a young man in good health. Both conserved end residues are part of each CDR3. The D gene is left open where the match is weak. Clone sizes are given selectively: once, few, many, or a class where the clone is expanded.

-	TRBV6-5	-	TRBJ2-1	TGTGCCAGCAGTTATTCTAGCTACTACAATGAGCAGTTCTTC	CASSYSSYYNEQFF
-	TRBV15	-	TRBJ2-1	TGTGCCACCAGCCGAGAGCCAGGGAAGGGGTTCTTC	CATSREPGKGFF
TRBD1	TRBV20-1	-	TRBJ1-2	TGCAGTGCTAGGGAGGGGGCGGCTTTCGGCTACACCTTC	CSAREGAAFGYTF
TRBD1	TRBV12-3/TRBV12-4	-	TRBJ2-7	TGTGCCAGCAGCACTACAGGGGGCGGTTGGGAGACCCAGCACTTC	CASSTTGGGWETQHF
-	TRBV4-3	-	TRBJ2-7	TGCGCCAGCAGCCAAGAAGTTAAGTCGGGGGCGGGCTTAGTCTACGAGCAGTACTTC	CASSQEVKSGAGLVYEQYF
TRBD2	TRBV20-1	-	TRBJ2-5	TGCAGTGCTATAGCGGGGGGGCGTTGGGAGACCCAGTACTTC	CSAIAGGRWETQYF
-	TRBV11-2	-	TRBJ2-7	TGTGCCAGCAGCCATGCAAGAAGGAGCTCCTACAATGAGCAGTACTTC	CASSHARRSSYNEQYF
TRBD1	TRBV27	few	TRBJ2-7	TGTGCCAGCAGTTTATCGAGGACAGGCGAGCAGTACTTC	CASSLSRTGEQYF
TRBD2	TRBV6-2/TRBV6-3	few	TRBJ2-1	TGTGCCAGCGGGGAGGGCCTAGCGGGGGATGAGCAGTTCTTC	CASGEGLAGDEQFF
-	TRBV5-1	-	TRBJ2-3	TGCGCCAGCAGCTTGGACGGGCACATCCCGACGGATACGCAGTATTTT	CASSLDGHIPTDTQYF
-	TRBV14	-	TRBJ2-5	TGTGCCAGCAGCCGCCTGTACTCGGGGGAGCAGTACTTC	CASSRLYSGEQYF
-	TRBV2	-	TRBJ2-7	TGTGCCAGCAGTGGGGACGGGATTACGTGGGAGCAGTACTTC	CASSGDGITWEQYF
-	TRBV3-1	-	TRBJ1-2	TGTGCCAGCAGCCAAGATGTGACAGTTTATGGCTACACCTTC	CASSQDVTVYGYTF
-	TRBV7-8	-	TRBJ1-1	TGTGCCAGCAGCTCCTCGAATATAAACACTGAAGCTTTCTTT	CASSSSNINTEAFF